One and the same sample provided the 27 T cell receptor beta chains below, sequenced in a study of cytomegalovirus exposure and HLA in healthy donors. Generated by immunoSEQ multiplex PCR, the TCRdb table keeps only in-frame clones and is missing some. The top ten clones hold about 2.2% of a sample with 55,000 to 70,000 clones, over 75% of them seen once. Sequenced input: PBMCs. The receptors come from a woman aged 25 to 39 in good health and CMV-seronegative.

The rearrangement joins TRBV28 to TRBJ2-3, with D perhaps TRBD2 (7 bases). V lost 3 bases to trimming and J lost 4 bases, with 14 bases between them. The CDR3 is 15 amino acids. CDR1 and CDR2 (germline): MDHEN, SYDVKM. The CDR3 loop reads CASSFQGREPDTQYF. The CDR3 DNA reads as TGTGCCAGCAGTTTTCAGGGGCGGGAGCCAGATACGCAGTATTTT.

V and J are TRBV6-1 and TRBJ2-1, with D perhaps TRBD2 (5 bases). Trimming cost V 7 bases and J 0 bases, with 13 bases left between them. This CDR3 comprises 15 residues. In germline, CDR1 is MNHNS, CDR2 SASEGT. The CDR3 nucleotides read TGTGCCAGCAATACTCTAGCAGTCTCCTACAATGAGCAGTTCTTC. Translated, it gives CASNTLAVSYNEQFF.

CDR3 residues: CASSLDGTAGGTYNEQFF. CDR3 in DNA: TGTGCCAGCAGCTTAGATGGAACGGCGGGAGGTACCTACAATGAGCAGTTCTTC. V usage is TRBV7-6 and J usage is TRBJ2-1; 8 bases are a match to TRBD2. The V gene's germline CDR1 is SGHVS and CDR2 FNYEAQ. Trimming removed 1 base from V and 2 bases from J; junction bases left unmatched: 10. The CDR3 runs 18 residues. The entire variable domain, with the rest obtained from reference TRBV7-6 and TRBJ2-1, is as follows: GAGVSQSPRYKVTKRGQDVALRCDPISGHVSLYWYRQALGQGPEFLTYFNYEAQQDKSGLPNDRFSAERPEGSISTLTIQRTEQRDSAMYRCASSLDGTAGGTYNEQFFGPGTRLTVL.

This sequence joins TRBV30 and TRBJ1-2; tentative D call: TRBD1 (6 bases). The CDR3 length is 14 residues. CDR1 and CDR2 from the germline V gene are GTSNPN and SVGIG (reference sequence). The ends were cut back, 0 bases at V and 6 bases at J, with 14 bases in the middle. Here the CDR3 DNA reads TGTGCCTGGAGTGTAGGACTCAGGGGTCATGGCTACACCTTC. Translating it yields CAWSVGLRGHGYTF.

A word on this clone: This likely comes from a read error, as the CDR3 has no conserved phenylalanine or tryptophan at its end. No DNA is shown, since the ends of the CDR3 on it are uncertain; the CDR3 is the one TCRdb lists. The V call is TRBV2, the J call TRBJ2-7; the table gives TRBD2 as D, unverified against the DNA. CDR1 and CDR2 from the germline V gene are SNHLY and FYNNEI. The CDR3 sequence runs 11 residues, both termini included. The CDR3 protein is CASSFTSGGLL.

The rearrangement links TRBV15 to TRBJ1-4; no clear D gene. Deletions cut 5 bases from V and 7 bases from J, with 17 bases between. The CDR3 contains 15 residues. Germline CDR1 is LNHNV and CDR2 is YYDKDF (reference sequence). The CDR3 sequence is CATSPGGDVSEKLFF. In DNA form, the CDR3 reads TGTGCCACCAGCCCCGGCGGGGATGTAAGTGAAAAACTGTTTTTT. Using reference TRBV15 and TRBJ1-4 for the parts outside the CDR3, the full variable domain is DAMVIQNPRYQVTQFGKPVTLSCSQTLNHNVMYWYQQKSSQAPKLLFHYYDKDFNNEADTPDNFQSRRPNTSFCFLDIRSPGLGDTAMYLCATSPGGDVSEKLFFGSGTQLSVL.

This rearrangement joins TRBV19 to TRBJ1-1; a possible D gene is TRBD1 (6 bases). The V and J ends lost 3 bases and 3 bases respectively, with 11 bases between them. Per the germline V gene, CDR1 is LNHDA and CDR2 is SQIVND (reference sequence). The CDR3 is made up of 14 amino acids. The CDR3 bases are TGTGCCAGTAGTATCCGGGGGGGCGACACTGAAGCTTTCTTT. Residues: CASSIRGGDTEAFF.

The rearrangement uses TRBV9 and TRBJ2-3; D perhaps matches TRBD2 (6 bases). The CDR3 loop spans 24 amino acids. Germline CDR1 SGDLS, CDR2 YYNGEE. V shed 1 base and J shed 1 base, with 37 bases lying between them. DNA for the CDR3: TGTGCCAGCAGCGTAAGGGCCAGCAGCGTAGTTACCCAGCAAGGGACTCCGCGCACAGATACGCAGTATTTT. Encoded protein: CASSVRASSVVTQQGTPRTDTQYF.

The rearrangement joins TRBV7-6 to TRBJ2-1; 7 positions match TRBD2. From germline, CDR1 is SGHVS and CDR2 FNYEAQ. The CDR3 totals 17 residues. J was trimmed by 2 bases and V by 5 bases; bases with no gene match: 12. The CDR3 DNA sequence: TGTGCCAGCAGCATTCTAGCGGCCCAGGCAGCCTACAATGAGCAGTTCTTC. Amino acid sequence: CASSILAAQAAYNEQFF.

The chain employs TRBV19 and TRBJ1-5; TRBD1 matches 9 bases. From germline, CDR1 is LNHDA and CDR2 SQIVND (reference sequence). The CDR3 sequence is 16 residues long. V shed 3 bases and J 5 bases; nucleotides not matched to a gene: 8. The CDR3 loop reads CASSILPTGGDQPQHF. The DNA of the CDR3 is TGTGCCAGTAGTATTTTACCGACAGGGGGTGATCAGCCCCAGCATTTT. Looking up the rest from reference TRBV19 and TRBJ1-5 gives the full variable domain: DGGITQSPKYLFRKEGQNVTLSCEQNLNHDAMYWYRQDPGQGLRLIYYSQIVNDFQKGDIAEGYSVSREKKESFPLTVTSAQKNPTAFYLCASSILPTGGDQPQHFGDGTRLSIL.

The chain uses TRBV6-1 and TRBJ1-1, with 10 bases fitting TRBD1. CDR3 size: 14 residues. Germline values: CDR1 MNHNS, CDR2 SASEGT. Unmatched junction bases numbered 2, after V lost 4 bases and J lost 3 bases. The CDR3 DNA sequence: TGTGCCAGCAGTGTGGACAGGGGGGACACTGAAGCTTTCTTT. Protein sequence: CASSVDRGDTEAFF.

The chain uses TRBV10-3 and TRBJ2-1; 12 nucleotides line up with TRBD2. In germline, CDR1 is ENHRY, CDR2 SYGVKD. Losses at the gene ends were 0 bases for V and 4 bases for J; bases not matched to a gene: 7. The CDR3 extends over 18 amino acids. CDR3 nucleotides: TGTGCCATCAGTGAGTCGTCTTCGGGACTAGCGGGTTACAATGAGCAGTTCTTC. Translation gives CAISESSSGLAGYNEQFF.

The rearrangement links TRBV2 to TRBJ2-7; the match to TRBD2 covers 15 bases. In germline, CDR1 is SNHLY, CDR2 FYNNEI. The CDR3 runs to 17 residues. The ends lost 1 base at V and 7 bases at J; junction bases unmatched: 8. The CDR3 sequence is CASSEDGTSGRLGEQYF. CDR3 DNA: TGTGCCAGCAGTGAAGACGGGACTAGCGGGAGGCTAGGAGAGCAGTACTTC.

This rearrangement joins TRBV15 to TRBJ1-1; D remains ambiguous. With 0 bases removed from V and 2 bases from J, the gap between germline ends came to 4 bases. The CDR3 is 13 amino acids. Germline values: CDR1 LNHNV, CDR2 YYDKDF (reference sequence). CDR3 DNA: TGTGCCACCAGCAGAGAGGGCAACACTGAAGCTTTCTTT. Encoded protein: CATSREGNTEAFF.

The chain uses TRBV18 and TRBJ2-3, with 8 bases identical to TRBD2. V lost 3 bases, J lost 5 bases, and 10 bases stayed unmatched. The CDR3 has 16 residues. Germline V lookup: CDR1 KGHSH, CDR2 LQKENI. CDR3 DNA: TGTGCCAGCTCACCCTCGGGACTAGGTTTTGGAGATACGCAGTATTTT. This gives the protein CASSPSGLGFGDTQYF.

This clone was seen only a few times. The gene calls are TRBV28 and TRBJ1-2, with no clear D. V dropped 5 bases and J dropped 8 bases, with 15 bases sitting between them. Germline CDR1 and CDR2: MDHEN and SYDVKM. There are 13 residues in the CDR3. The CDR3 region is CASSGQPRRGYTF. In nucleotides, the CDR3 is TGTGCCAGCAGTGGCCAGCCTAGGCGGGGCTACACCTTC.

This clone has just a few counts. The CDR3, as DNA: TGTGCCAGTAGCGCCGGGACAGTGAACACTGAAGCTTTCTTT. This translates into CASSAGTVNTEAFF. The chain combines TRBV19 with TRBJ1-1; 7 bases align to TRBD1. CDR1 and CDR2 from the germline V gene are LNHDA and SQIVND (reference sequence). V dropped 6 bases and J dropped 0; count of bases not matched to a gene: 4. The CDR3 is made up of 14 amino acids.

The V and J genes are TRBV10-1 and TRBJ1-5; 7 positions agree with TRBD1. Germline V CDR1 and CDR2: WNHNN, SYGVQD (reference sequence). This CDR3 has 13 amino acids. V lost 8 bases, J lost 7 bases, and 8 bases stayed unmatched. CDR3 nucleotide sequence: TGCGCCAGCTCTTGGGACAGACGACAGCCCCAGCATTTT. It codes for CASSWDRRQPQHF.

V and J are TRBV12-5 and TRBJ2-1; 7 positions match TRBD1. From germline, CDR1 is LGHNT and CDR2 FRNRAP. The length of the CDR3 is 15 residues. The ends lost 6 bases at V and 0 bases at J; junction bases unmatched: 5. The CDR3 coding sequence is TGTGCTAGTGGACGCCGACAGGGCTCCTACAATGAGCAGTTCTTC. This translates into CASGRRQGSYNEQFF.

The V gene is TRBV5-1, the J gene TRBJ2-7; 15 nucleotides align to TRBD2. The germline V gene has CDR1 SGHRS and CDR2 YFSETQ. The CDR3 has 19 residues. V lost 2 bases to trimming and J lost 4 bases; unmatched junction nucleotides: 13. The CDR3 sequence: CASSFGLAGGSFTPYEQYF. CDR3 sequence (DNA): TGCGCCAGCAGCTTCGGACTAGCGGGAGGGTCATTTACTCCTTACGAGCAGTACTTC.

The V gene is TRBV29-1, the J gene TRBJ2-7; 11 bases align to TRBD2. The J segment lost 3 bases and the V segment lost 1 base, leaving 14 bases of the junction unmatched. Germline V gene sequence: CDR1 SQVTM, CDR2 ANQGSEA. This CDR3 has 18 residues. The CDR3 DNA is TGCAGCGTTGAAGGTCGAGGCGGGACTAGCGGAGATGTCTACGAGCAGTACTTC. It translates to CSVEGRGGTSGDVYEQYF.

The chain links TRBV19 to TRBJ1-1; TRBD1 agrees at 10 bases. The CDR3 is made up of 15 amino acids. J lost 4 bases, V lost 3 bases, and 5 bases had no gene match. From germline, CDR1 is LNHDA and CDR2 SQIVND (reference sequence). The CDR3 here is CASSMIGTGVTEAFF. The CDR3 nucleotides read TGTGCCAGTAGTATGATTGGGACAGGGGTCACTGAAGCTTTCTTT.

The chain carries TRBV7-2 and TRBJ1-2; tentatively, D is TRBD1 (5 bases). V was trimmed by 5 bases and J by 2 bases, leaving 18 bases between them. This CDR3 is built from 16 residues. Germline CDR1 reads SGHTA; CDR2 reads FQGNSA. The CDR3 region is CASSRGHPELNYGYTF. In DNA, the CDR3 is TGTGCCAGCAGCCGTGGACACCCCGAACTGAACTATGGCTACACCTTC.

V is TRBV4-3 and J is TRBJ2-3, with a possible D match to TRBD2 (6 bases). The ends were cut back, 1 base at V and 2 bases at J, with 16 bases in the middle. The CDR3 consists of 17 residues. CDR1 and CDR2 (germline): LGHNA, YSLEER. In DNA, the CDR3 is TGCGCCAGCAGCCAAGCCCCTTTAGCGGCAACCACAGATACGCAGTATTTT. The encoded protein is CASSQAPLAATTDTQYF.

This sequence joins TRBV7-3 and TRBJ2-1; TRBD2 aligns across 15 bases. The trim removed 5 bases at V and 3 bases at J, leaving 14 bases unmatched. The CDR3 contains 20 residues. Germline V lookup: CDR1 SGHTA, CDR2 FQGTGA. The CDR3: CASSPRIVGLAGGVYNEQFF. In nucleotides, the CDR3 is TGTGCCAGCAGCCCCCGCATAGTAGGACTAGCGGGAGGGGTCTACAATGAGCAGTTCTTC.

The chain employs TRBV28 and TRBJ2-4; D is undetermined. Trimming stripped 3 bases from V and 0 bases from J, with 12 bases between. The CDR3 runs 16 residues. Looked up from germline, CDR1 is MDHEN and CDR2 is SYDVKM. CDR3 bases: TGTGCCAGCAGTTTGGTACAGCTTATAGCCAAAAACATTCAGTACTTC. Its translation is CASSLVQLIAKNIQYF. The full variable domain, rest sourced from reference TRBV28 and TRBJ2-4, is DVKVTQSSRYLVKRTGEKVFLECVQDMDHENMFWYRQDPGLGLRLIYFSYDVKMKEKGDIPEGYSVSREKKERFSLILESASTNQTSMYLCASSLVQLIAKNIQYFGAGTRLSVL.

In its sample, this clone was seen once. The chain employs TRBV27 and TRBJ2-7; D is perhaps TRBD1 (5 bases). V was trimmed by 0 bases and J by 5 bases, leaving 8 bases between them. The germline gives CDR1 MNHEY, CDR2 SMNVEV (reference sequence). The length of the CDR3 is 13 residues. The CDR3 is CASSLSGADEQYF. CDR3 nucleotides: TGTGCCAGCAGTTTATCTGGGGCAGACGAGCAGTACTTC.